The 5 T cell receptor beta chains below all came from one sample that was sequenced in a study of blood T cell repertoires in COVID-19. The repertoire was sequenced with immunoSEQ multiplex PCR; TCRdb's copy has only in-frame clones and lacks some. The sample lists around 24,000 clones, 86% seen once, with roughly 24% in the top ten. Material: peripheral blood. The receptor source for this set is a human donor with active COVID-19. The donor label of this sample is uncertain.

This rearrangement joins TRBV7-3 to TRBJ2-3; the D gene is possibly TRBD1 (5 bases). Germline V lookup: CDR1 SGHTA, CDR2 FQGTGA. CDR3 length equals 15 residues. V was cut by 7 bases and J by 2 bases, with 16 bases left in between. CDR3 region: CASTQGASATDTQYF. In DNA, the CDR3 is TGTGCCAGCACCCAGGGCGCCTCGGCCACAGATACGCAGTATTTT.

DNA of the CDR3: TGTGCCTGGAGTGTACTCAGGGTAGATGGCTACACCTTC. Translating gives CAWSVLRVDGYTF. The chain combines TRBV30 with TRBJ1-2; possible D gene TRBD1, 5 bases. Germline-derived CDR1 and CDR2 are GTSNPN and SVGIG (reference sequence). The CDR3 has 13 residues. The ends were cut back, 0 bases at V and 6 bases at J, with 11 bases in the middle.

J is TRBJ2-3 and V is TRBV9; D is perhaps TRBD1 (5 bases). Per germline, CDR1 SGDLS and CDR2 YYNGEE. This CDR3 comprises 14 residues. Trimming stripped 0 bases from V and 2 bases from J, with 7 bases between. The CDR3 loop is CASSVEGFTDTQYF. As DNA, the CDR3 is TGTGCCAGCAGCGTAGAGGGGTTCACAGATACGCAGTATTTT.

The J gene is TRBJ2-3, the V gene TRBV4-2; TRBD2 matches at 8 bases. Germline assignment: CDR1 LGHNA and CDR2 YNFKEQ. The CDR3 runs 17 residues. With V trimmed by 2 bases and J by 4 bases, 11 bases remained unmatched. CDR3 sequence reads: CASSQNRYSGEADTQYF. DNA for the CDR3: TGTGCCAGCAGCCAAAACAGGTATAGCGGGGAGGCAGATACGCAGTATTTT.

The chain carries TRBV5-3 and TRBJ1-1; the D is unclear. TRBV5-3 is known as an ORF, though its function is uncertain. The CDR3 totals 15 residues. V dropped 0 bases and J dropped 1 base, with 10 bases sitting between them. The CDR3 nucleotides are TGTGCCAGAAGCTTGGCGGCAGGCTGGAACACTGAAGCTTTCTTT. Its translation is CARSLAAGWNTEAFF.